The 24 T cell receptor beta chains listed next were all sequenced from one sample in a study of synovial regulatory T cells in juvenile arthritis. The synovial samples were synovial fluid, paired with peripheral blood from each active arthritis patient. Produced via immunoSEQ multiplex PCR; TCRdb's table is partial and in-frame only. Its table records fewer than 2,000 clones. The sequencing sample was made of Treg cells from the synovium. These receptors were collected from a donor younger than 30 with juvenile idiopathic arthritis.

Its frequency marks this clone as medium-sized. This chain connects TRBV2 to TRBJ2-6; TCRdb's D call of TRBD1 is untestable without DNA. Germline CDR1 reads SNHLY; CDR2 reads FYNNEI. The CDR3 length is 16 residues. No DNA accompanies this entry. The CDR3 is CARAGTGGAGANVLTF.

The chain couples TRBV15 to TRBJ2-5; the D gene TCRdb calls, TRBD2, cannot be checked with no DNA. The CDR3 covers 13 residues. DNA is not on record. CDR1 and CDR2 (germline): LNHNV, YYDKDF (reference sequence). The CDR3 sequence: CATSRGTQETQYF.

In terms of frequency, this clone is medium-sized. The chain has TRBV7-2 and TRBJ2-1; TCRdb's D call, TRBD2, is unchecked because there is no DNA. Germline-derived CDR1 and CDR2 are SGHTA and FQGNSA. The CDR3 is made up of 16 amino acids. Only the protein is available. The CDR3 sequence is CASSPLAGGFSNEQFF. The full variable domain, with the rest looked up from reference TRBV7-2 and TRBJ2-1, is GAGVSQSPSNKVTEKGKDVELRCDPISGHTALYWYRQSLGQGLEFLIYFQGNSAPDKSGLPSDRFSAERTGGSVSTLTIQRTQQEDSAVYLCASSPLAGGFSNEQFFGPGTRLTVL.

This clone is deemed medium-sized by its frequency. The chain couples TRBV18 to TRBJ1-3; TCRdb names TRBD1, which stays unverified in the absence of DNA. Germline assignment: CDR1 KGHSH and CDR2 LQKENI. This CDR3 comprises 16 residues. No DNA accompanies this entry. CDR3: CASSPTGSSSGNTIYF.

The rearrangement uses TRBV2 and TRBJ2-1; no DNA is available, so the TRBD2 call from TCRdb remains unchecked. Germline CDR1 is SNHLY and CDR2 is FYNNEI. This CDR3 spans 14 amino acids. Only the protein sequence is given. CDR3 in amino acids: CASTSGPSYNEQFF. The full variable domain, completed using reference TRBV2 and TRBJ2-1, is EPEVTQTPSHQVTQMGQEVILRCVPISNHLYFYWYRQILGQKVEFLVSFYNNEISEKSEIFDDQFSVERPDGSNFTLKIRSTKLEDSAMYFCASTSGPSYNEQFFGPGTRLTVL.

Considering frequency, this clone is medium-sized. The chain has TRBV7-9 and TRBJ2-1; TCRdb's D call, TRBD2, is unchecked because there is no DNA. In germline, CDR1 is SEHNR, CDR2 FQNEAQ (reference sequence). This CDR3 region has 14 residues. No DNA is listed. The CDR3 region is CASSIAGAHNEQFF.

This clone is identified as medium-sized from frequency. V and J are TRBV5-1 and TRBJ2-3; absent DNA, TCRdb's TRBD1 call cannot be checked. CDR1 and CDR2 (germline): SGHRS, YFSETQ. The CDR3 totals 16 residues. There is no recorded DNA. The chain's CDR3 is CASSLSGTGGLGTQYF. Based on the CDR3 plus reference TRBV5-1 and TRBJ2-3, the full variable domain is KAGVTQTPRYLIKTRGQQVTLSCSPISGHRSVSWYQQTPGQGLQFLFEYFSETQRNKGNFPGRFSGRQFSNSRSEMNVSTLELGDSALYLCASSLSGTGGLGTQYFGPGTRLTVL.

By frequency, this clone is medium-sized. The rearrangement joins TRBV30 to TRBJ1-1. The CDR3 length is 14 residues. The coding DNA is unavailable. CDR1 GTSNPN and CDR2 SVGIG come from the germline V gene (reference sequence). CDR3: CAWSVLDGVKEAFF.

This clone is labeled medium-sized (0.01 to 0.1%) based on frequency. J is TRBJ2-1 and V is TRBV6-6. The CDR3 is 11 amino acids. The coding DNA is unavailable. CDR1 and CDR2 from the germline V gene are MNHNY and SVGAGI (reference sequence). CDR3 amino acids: CASLTADEQFF.

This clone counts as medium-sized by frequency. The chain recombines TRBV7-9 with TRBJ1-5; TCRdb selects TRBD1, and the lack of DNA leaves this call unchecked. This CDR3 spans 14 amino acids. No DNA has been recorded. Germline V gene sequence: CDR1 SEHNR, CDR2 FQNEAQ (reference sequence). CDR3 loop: CASSLTGGNQPQHF.

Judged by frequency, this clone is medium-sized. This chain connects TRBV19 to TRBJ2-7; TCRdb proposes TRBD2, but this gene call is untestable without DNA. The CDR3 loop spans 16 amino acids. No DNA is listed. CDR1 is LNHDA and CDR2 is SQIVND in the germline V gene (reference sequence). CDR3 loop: CASSIVASGTSYEQYF.

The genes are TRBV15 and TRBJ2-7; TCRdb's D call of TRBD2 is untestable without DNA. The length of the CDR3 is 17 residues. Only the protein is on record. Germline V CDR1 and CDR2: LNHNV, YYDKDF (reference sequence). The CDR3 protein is CATSRDRRLAGTVEQYF.

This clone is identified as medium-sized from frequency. The CDR3 sequence is CASSFGWGNYGYTF. The rearrangement uses TRBV28 and TRBJ1-2. Germline V gives CDR1 MDHEN, CDR2 SYDVKM. The CDR3 loop spans 14 amino acids. Only the protein is available.

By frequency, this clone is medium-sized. The CDR3 region is CASSRSSGLDVDEQFF. The V gene is TRBV2, the J gene TRBJ2-1; TCRdb lists TRBD2, though no DNA is available to test this call. The germline CDR1 and CDR2 sequences are SNHLY and FYNNEI. The CDR3 consists of 16 residues. Only the protein is on record.

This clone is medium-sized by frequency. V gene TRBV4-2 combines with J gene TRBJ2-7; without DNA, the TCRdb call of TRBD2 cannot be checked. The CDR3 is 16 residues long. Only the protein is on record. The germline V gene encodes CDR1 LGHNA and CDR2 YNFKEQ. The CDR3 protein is CASSQVTSGGSYEQYF.

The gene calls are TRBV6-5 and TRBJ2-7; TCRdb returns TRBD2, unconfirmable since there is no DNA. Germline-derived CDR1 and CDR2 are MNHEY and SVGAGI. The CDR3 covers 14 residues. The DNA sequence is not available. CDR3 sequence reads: CASSKIAGGYEQYF.

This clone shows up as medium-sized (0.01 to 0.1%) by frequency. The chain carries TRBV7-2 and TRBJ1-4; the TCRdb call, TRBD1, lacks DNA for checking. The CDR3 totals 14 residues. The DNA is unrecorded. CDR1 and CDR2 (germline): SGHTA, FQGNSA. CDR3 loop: CASSRTGPNEKLFF.

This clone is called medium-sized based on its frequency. The CDR3: CASSDIGPGGDEQFF. This rearrangement joins TRBV25-1 to TRBJ2-1. The CDR3 runs 15 residues. Nucleotide data are not available. Germline lookup yields CDR1 MGHDK and CDR2 SYGVNS.

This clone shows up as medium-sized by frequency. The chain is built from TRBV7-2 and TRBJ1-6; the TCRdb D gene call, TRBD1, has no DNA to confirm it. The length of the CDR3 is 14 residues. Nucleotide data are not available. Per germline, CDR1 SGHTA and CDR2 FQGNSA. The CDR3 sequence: CASSKTGADSPLHF.

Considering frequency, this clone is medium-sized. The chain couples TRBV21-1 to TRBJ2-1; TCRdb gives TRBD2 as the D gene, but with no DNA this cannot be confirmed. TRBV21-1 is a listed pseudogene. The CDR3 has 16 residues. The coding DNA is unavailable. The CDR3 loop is CASSKGRGYSYNEQFF.

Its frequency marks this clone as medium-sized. This chain's CDR3 is CASSPWTSGRPETNTGELFF. V usage is TRBV27 and J usage is TRBJ2-2; TCRdb calls TRBD2, which cannot be checked without DNA. From germline, CDR1 is MNHEY and CDR2 SMNVEV (reference sequence). There are 20 residues in the CDR3. No DNA appears here.

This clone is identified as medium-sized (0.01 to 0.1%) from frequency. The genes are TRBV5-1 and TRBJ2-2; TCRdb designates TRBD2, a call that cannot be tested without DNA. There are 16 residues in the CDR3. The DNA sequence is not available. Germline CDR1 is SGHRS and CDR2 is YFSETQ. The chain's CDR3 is CASSFPAGRDTGELFF.

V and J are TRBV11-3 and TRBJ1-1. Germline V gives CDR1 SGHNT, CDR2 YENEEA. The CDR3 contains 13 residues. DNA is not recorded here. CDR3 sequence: CASSLDGDTEAFF.

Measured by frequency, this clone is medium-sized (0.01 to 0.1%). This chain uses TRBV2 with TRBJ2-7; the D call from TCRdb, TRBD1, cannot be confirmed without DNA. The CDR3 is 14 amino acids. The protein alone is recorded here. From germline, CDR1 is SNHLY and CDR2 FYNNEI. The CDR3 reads CASNLPGQGYEQYF.